The 32 T cell receptor beta chains in this list originate from one sample, sequenced in a study of blood T cell repertoires in COVID-19. Clones were read by immunoSEQ multiplex PCR, and TCRdb kept only the in-frame ones, dropping some. The sample includes 190,000 or so clones, approximately 86% seen only once; the top ten take 2.7%. Sequenced input: peripheral blood. These receptors were obtained from a middle-aged man with active or convalescent COVID-19.

The rearrangement joins TRBV11-2 to TRBJ2-2, with D uncertain. V lost 5 bases and J lost 0, with 13 bases in between. CDR3 size: 16 residues. CDR1 and CDR2 from the germline V gene are SGHAT and FQNNGV. Here the CDR3 DNA reads TGTGCCAGCAGCCTCAATCCGAGCGCGAACACCGGGGAGCTGTTTTTT. Protein: CASSLNPSANTGELFF.

The V and J genes are TRBV7-8 and TRBJ2-1; D unresolved. CDR3 length: 15 residues. Germline V gene sequence: CDR1 SGHVS, CDR2 FQNEAQ. V lost 1 base to trimming and J lost 8 bases, with 15 bases between them. The chain's CDR3 is CASSLGQALLYEQFF. The CDR3 DNA reads as TGTGCCAGCAGCTTAGGGCAGGCTCTCCTCTATGAGCAGTTCTTC. The entire variable domain, with the rest obtained from reference TRBV7-8 and TRBJ2-1, is as follows: GAGVSQSPRYKVAKRGQDVALRCDPISGHVSLFWYQQALGQGPEFLTYFQNEAQLDKSGLPSDRFFAERPEGSVSTLKIQRTQQEDSAVYLCASSLGQALLYEQFFGPGTRLTVL.

This clone has just a few counts. The chain is built from TRBV4-3 and TRBJ2-7; 9 positions match TRBD2. The CDR3 is 14 amino acids. Germline V gene lookup returns CDR1 LGHNA and CDR2 YSLEER. Trimming removed 4 bases from V and 1 base from J; junction bases left unmatched: 2. The CDR3 region has the DNA TGCGCCAGCAGCCGACTAGCGGAGTCCTACGAGCAGTACTTC. It translates to CASSRLAESYEQYF.

This clone is a singleton in its sample. The CDR3 loop reads CASSPIQTGYYGYTF. The CDR3 coding sequence is TGTGCCAGCAGCCCGATACAGACAGGGTACTATGGCTACACCTTC. This chain connects TRBV5-6 to TRBJ1-2; 7 bases map to TRBD1. Looked up from germline, CDR1 is SGHDT and CDR2 is YYEEEE. The CDR3 runs to 15 residues. The junction had 9 bases not matched to a gene; V was cut back by 4 bases and J by 3 bases.

The chain couples TRBV27 to TRBJ1-5; 9 bases align to TRBD1. Losses at the gene ends were 2 bases for V and 5 bases for J; bases not matched to a gene: 7. The CDR3 runs to 16 residues. In germline, CDR1 is MNHEY, CDR2 SMNVEV (reference sequence). The CDR3 sequence: CASSLRGQGPHQPQHF. For the CDR3, the DNA is TGTGCCAGCAGTTTACGAGGACAGGGGCCCCATCAGCCCCAGCATTTT.

The V gene is TRBV28, the J gene TRBJ2-7; D is undetermined. The CDR3 is made up of 14 amino acids. Trimming left V 5 bases short and J 3 bases short, with 14 bases between. Germline CDR1 and CDR2: MDHEN and SYDVKM. The CDR3 sequence: CASSTSGSSYEQYF. In nucleotides, the CDR3 is TGTGCCAGCAGTACCTCCGGGTCCAGCTACGAGCAGTACTTC. Filled out from reference TRBV28 and TRBJ2-7, the complete variable domain reads DVKVTQSSRYLVKRTGEKVFLECVQDMDHENMFWYRQDPGLGLRLIYFSYDVKMKEKGDIPEGYSVSREKKERFSLILESASTNQTSMYLCASSTSGSSYEQYFGPGTRLTVT.

V is TRBV28 and J is TRBJ2-7; TRBD1 matches 9 bases. Germline values: CDR1 MDHEN, CDR2 SYDVKM. The CDR3 is 16 amino acids. The V gene end was trimmed by 4 bases and the J gene end by 3 bases; junction bases not matched to a gene: 10. CDR3 coding DNA: TGTGCCAGCAGTTGGGGGCACCCGGGACAGGGCTACGAGCAGTACTTC. It is translated as CASSWGHPGQGYEQYF.

The rearrangement links TRBV2 to TRBJ1-5; no firm D call. V lost 10 bases and J lost 0, with 16 bases in between. The CDR3 runs to 15 residues. Germline-derived CDR1 and CDR2 are SNHLY and FYNNEI. The CDR3 DNA reads as TGTGCCACCAATGAGGGAGGCTATAGCAATCAGCCCCAGCATTTT. Its translation: CATNEGGYSNQPQHF.

The chain recombines TRBV18 with TRBJ2-3; 12 bases line up with TRBD2. Germline V lookup: CDR1 KGHSH, CDR2 LQKENI. Trimming took 3 bases from V and 1 from J; bases not matched to a gene: 8. This CDR3 region has 18 residues. This chain's CDR3 is CASSPGLAGILGTDTQYF. The CDR3, as DNA: TGTGCCAGCTCACCTGGACTAGCGGGGATCTTGGGCACAGATACGCAGTATTTT.

The chain has TRBV12-3 or TRBV12-4 and TRBJ2-1; 13 bases agree with TRBD2. V trimming: 7 bases; J trimming: 10 bases; junction bases outside the gene matches: 4. This CDR3 contains 13 residues. The CDR3 DNA is TGTGCCAGCACTCGGACTAGCGGGGGAGAGCAGTTCTTC. Encoded protein: CASTRTSGGEQFF.

J is TRBJ2-3 and V is TRBV12-3 or TRBV12-4; D is uncertain. This CDR3 contains 13 residues. V was trimmed by 3 bases and J by 0 bases, leaving 4 bases between them. CDR3 DNA sequence: TGTGCCAGCAGTTTTCTTAGCACAGATACGCAGTATTTT. This codes for CASSFLSTDTQYF.

This chain joins TRBV7-3 and TRBJ2-2; TRBD2 agrees at 7 bases. V lost 1 base, J lost 0 bases, and 5 bases stayed unmatched. The CDR3 consists of 17 residues. Germline loops: CDR1 SGHTA, CDR2 FQGTGA. The chain's CDR3 is CASSLIRGDANTGELFF. CDR3 bases: TGTGCCAGCAGCTTAATACGGGGGGACGCGAACACCGGGGAGCTGTTTTTT.

The chain carries TRBV9 and TRBJ1-2; D uncertain. Trimming removed 0 bases from V and 8 bases from J, with 14 bases in between. CDR3 size: 14 residues. CDR1 SGDLS and CDR2 YYNGEE come from the germline V gene. CDR3 nucleotides: TGTGCCAGCAGCGTAGGGGAGGGCTTGGGGGGCTACACCTTC. Protein: CASSVGEGLGGYTF.

This chain joins TRBV2 and TRBJ1-2, with D perhaps matching TRBD1 (6 bases). V was trimmed by 7 bases and J by 8 bases, leaving 14 bases between them. This CDR3 contains 12 residues. The germline V gene has CDR1 SNHLY and CDR2 FYNNEI. CDR3 loop: CASMAGAEGYTF. The CDR3 DNA follows: TGTGCCAGCATGGCAGGGGCTGAGGGCTACACCTTC.

The chain couples TRBV9 to TRBJ1-1; 9 positions match TRBD1. V shed 3 bases and J 4 bases; nucleotides not matched to a gene: 4. CDR3 size: 14 residues. In germline, CDR1 is SGDLS, CDR2 YYNGEE. The CDR3 loop reads CASSDAQGATEAFF. In DNA, the CDR3 is TGTGCCAGCAGCGATGCACAGGGGGCCACTGAAGCTTTCTTT.

The CDR3 sequence is CASSDGWGSLRTEAFF. The CDR3 DNA follows: TGTGCCAGCAGTGATGGATGGGGCAGTTTAAGAACTGAAGCTTTCTTT. The chain is built from TRBV2 and TRBJ1-1; D might be TRBD1 (5 bases). Per the germline V gene, CDR1 is SNHLY and CDR2 is FYNNEI. V lost 3 bases to trimming and J lost 5 bases, with 19 bases between them. This CDR3 comprises 16 residues.

The V gene is TRBV6-1, the J gene TRBJ2-7; 15 positions agree with TRBD2. Unmatched junction bases numbered 6, after V lost 3 bases and J lost 6 bases. This CDR3 is built from 16 residues. Germline V lookup: CDR1 MNHNS, CDR2 SASEGT. The CDR3 sequence is CASSDPRTSGGGEQYF. CDR3 DNA sequence: TGTGCCAGCAGTGACCCAAGGACTAGCGGGGGGGGCGAGCAGTACTTC.

This rearrangement joins TRBV5-5 to TRBJ2-2, with TRBD2 as a possible D gene (6 bases). The CDR3 extends over 14 amino acids. V dropped 0 bases and J dropped 7 bases, with 10 bases sitting between them. CDR1 SGHKS and CDR2 YYEKEE come from the germline V gene (reference sequence). CDR3 protein: CASSLAREDGELFF. The CDR3, as DNA: TGTGCCAGCAGCTTGGCTAGGGAGGACGGGGAGCTGTTTTTT.

J is TRBJ2-7 and V is TRBV4-1; 7 nucleotides line up with TRBD2. CDR3 length: 13 residues. Germline CDR1 is MGHRA and CDR2 is YSYEKL. Trimming removed 2 bases from V and 5 bases from J; junction bases left unmatched: 3. CDR3 in amino acids: CASSQRGGDEQYF. For the CDR3, the DNA is TGCGCCAGCAGCCAAAGGGGAGGGGACGAGCAGTACTTC.

The chain uses TRBV10-3 and TRBJ2-7, with 7 bases that match TRBD1. The CDR3 length is 16 residues. With V trimmed by 0 bases and J by 0 bases, 5 bases remained unmatched. Germline loops: CDR1 ENHRY, CDR2 SYGVKD. CDR3 in amino acids: CAISESEGQRSYEQYF. The CDR3 DNA reads TGTGCCATCAGTGAGTCTGAGGGACAGCGCTCCTACGAGCAGTACTTC.

The chain is built from TRBV13 and TRBJ2-7; D is uncertain. CDR3 length equals 13 residues. Per the germline V gene, CDR1 is PRHDT and CDR2 is FYEKMQ (reference sequence). V was pared by 0 bases and J by 4 bases, with 7 bases between. CDR3 DNA sequence: TGTGCCAGCAGCTTAGGACAGTCATACGAGCAGTACTTC. Its translation: CASSLGQSYEQYF.

The genes are TRBV5-1 and TRBJ1-2; 9 bases are shared with TRBD1. V was clipped by 4 bases and J by 2 bases; unmatched bases: 3. The CDR3 loop spans 14 amino acids. Germline V gives CDR1 SGHRS, CDR2 YFSETQ. Written as DNA, the CDR3 is TGCGCCAGCAGCCCCGGACAGGGGAACTATGGCTACACCTTC. This codes for CASSPGQGNYGYTF.

The V and J genes are TRBV2 and TRBJ2-3; TRBD1 matches 8 bases. V shed 6 bases, J shed 2 bases, and the junction held 7 bases outside the gene matches. Per germline, CDR1 SNHLY and CDR2 FYNNEI. This CDR3 is built from 15 residues. The CDR3 coding sequence is TGTGCCAGCAGAAACCAGGGGGCACTCACAGATACGCAGTATTTT. It encodes CASRNQGALTDTQYF.

The J gene is TRBJ1-2, the V gene TRBV4-3, with 8 nucleotides matching TRBD1. CDR3 length equals 16 residues. The V and J ends lost 0 bases and 5 bases, in that order; junction bases with no gene match: 8. Germline CDR1 is LGHNA and CDR2 is YSLEER. CDR3 residues: CASSQDLTGVPYGYTF. The CDR3 DNA sequence: TGCGCCAGCAGCCAAGATCTGACAGGGGTTCCGTATGGCTACACCTTC.

The rearrangement joins TRBV6-2 or TRBV6-3 to TRBJ2-1; TRBD1 agrees at 9 bases. The CDR3 has 16 amino acids. In germline, CDR1 is MNHEY, CDR2 SVGEGT. Trimming removed 1 base from V and 7 bases from J; junction bases left unmatched: 8. The CDR3 DNA reads TGTGCCAGCAGTTACTTACAGGGGGCAGTTGGTAATGAGCAGTTCTTC. Encoded protein: CASSYLQGAVGNEQFF.

The chain combines TRBV7-9 with TRBJ2-7, with unresolved D. CDR3 length equals 11 residues. Germline V gene lookup returns CDR1 SEHNR and CDR2 FQNEAQ (reference sequence). Trimming shortened V by 5 bases and J by 3 bases, and 5 bases separated the two germline ends. Written as DNA, the CDR3 is TGTGCCAGCAGCCCTAACTACGAGCAGTACTTC. The encoded protein is CASSPNYEQYF.

The rearrangement uses TRBV6-5 and TRBJ1-5, with D tentatively TRBD1 (5 bases). There are 13 residues in the CDR3. Deletions cut 6 bases from V and 3 bases from J, with 9 bases between. The V gene's germline CDR1 is MNHEY and CDR2 SVGAGI. CDR3 region: CASRAGNNQPQHF. In DNA, the CDR3 is TGTGCCAGCAGGGCAGGGAACAATCAGCCCCAGCATTTT.

This clone was detected only a few times. V and J are TRBV30 and TRBJ2-1, with D perhaps matching TRBD2 (6 bases). Trimming removed 2 bases from V and 10 bases from J, with 9 bases in between. Germline V gene lookup returns CDR1 GTSNPN and CDR2 SVGIG (reference sequence). CDR3 length: 11 residues. In DNA form, the CDR3 reads TGTGCCTGGAGTTCACGGGGGGAGCAGTTCTTC. The encoded protein is CAWSSRGEQFF.

The V and J genes are TRBV10-3 and TRBJ1-1; the match to TRBD1 covers 11 bases. The CDR3 spans 12 residues. Losses at the gene ends were 3 bases for V and 11 bases for J; bases not matched to a gene: 2. CDR1 and CDR2 from the germline V gene are ENHRY and SYGVKD. The CDR3 nucleotides read TGTGCCATCAGTGAAGGGGACAGGGGGGCTTTCTTT. It specifies CAISEGDRGAFF.

This chain uses TRBV4-1 with TRBJ2-3; 8 positions match TRBD2. CDR1 is MGHRA and CDR2 is YSYEKL in the germline V gene. The V segment lost 3 bases and the J segment 0 bases; nucleotides outside the gene matches: 2. The CDR3 totals 15 residues. The DNA for the CDR3 is TGCGCCAGCAGCCATAGCGGGGCTAGCACAGATACGCAGTATTTT. Its translation is CASSHSGASTDTQYF.

V is TRBV28 and J is TRBJ1-1; possibly TRBD1 for D (5 bases). There are 14 residues in the CDR3. The ends were cut back, 5 bases at V and 0 bases at J, with 10 bases in the middle. Germline assignment: CDR1 MDHEN and CDR2 SYDVKM. The CDR3 coding sequence is TGTGCCAGCAGTACACAGGAGATGAACACTGAAGCTTTCTTT. Protein product: CASSTQEMNTEAFF. The whole variable domain, remainder taken from reference TRBV28 and TRBJ1-1, is DVKVTQSSRYLVKRTGEKVFLECVQDMDHENMFWYRQDPGLGLRLIYFSYDVKMKEKGDIPEGYSVSREKKERFSLILESASTNQTSMYLCASSTQEMNTEAFFGQGTRLTVV.

The gene calls are TRBV18 and TRBJ1-3; TRBD1 is a possible D gene (5 bases). Trimming stripped 5 bases from V and 0 bases from J, with 14 bases between. This CDR3 has 16 residues. Germline CDR1 is KGHSH and CDR2 is LQKENI. DNA of the CDR3: TGTGCCAGCTCAATCGGTGGGGCACGCTCTGGAAACACCATATATTTT. This gives the protein CASSIGGARSGNTIYF.